This T cell receptor beta chain was captured by sequencing in a study of spatial heterogeneity in lung cancer. TCRdb reanalysed the 5' RACE reads using MiXCR and keeps one entry per CDR3 protein. The sample records 200 to 250 distinct CDR3 sequences, 46% being singletons. Time point reported: blood at routine non-recurrence follow-up after resection. Sequenced here: PBMCs, sampled at follow-up. The receptors derive from a male donor with early-stage non-small cell lung cancer.

In the case of this clonotype: A library made for alpha chains picked up this beta chain off target, so its size means little. V and J are TRBV5-1 and TRBJ2-1; TRBD2 matches at 9 bases. Germline CDR1 reads SGHRS; CDR2 reads YFSETQ. The CDR3 length is 15 residues. V dropped 6 bases and J dropped 12; count of bases not matched to a gene: 16. CDR3 sequence reads: CASNPGTSWLVAQFF. The DNA of the CDR3 is TGCGCCAGCAATCCCGGGACTAGCTGGCTGGTTGCGCAGTTCTTC.